This T cell receptor beta chain appears in the sequencing data of a study of regulatory T cells in long-lasting Graves disease. This clonotype was picked up a small number of times. Its specificity is unknown. Time point specified: newly diagnosed GD, antithyroid drugs for less than 3 months. Researchers made the TCR library from RNA that was extracted from PBMCs. Library construction for TCR beta used iRepertoire HTBI primers and Arm-PCR of CDR3 regions. Via MiXCR, TCRdb re-called the multiplex PCR reads, giving one row per CDR3 protein. The profile shows over 500,000 distinct CDR3 sequences, more than 15% of them singletons. The CDR3 spans 15 residues. The J segment lost 4 bases and the V segment lost 1 base, leaving 9 bases of the junction unmatched. Germline V CDR1 and CDR2: DFQATT, SNEGSKA (reference sequence). General study findings and limits: Favoring TRBV28, TRBJ1-2 and TRBJ2-5 was a feature seen in persistent disease.

These data are also associated with another study on T cells in Graves' hyperthyroidism and ophthalmopathy. That paper notes: When ophthalmopathy did not progress within 18 months, Graves' hyperthyroidism was considered stable. The model foresaw ophthalmopathy a median roughly 6 months prior to onset.

This TCR was recovered from a man aged 18-30 years with Graves disease. The chain uses TRBV20-1 and TRBJ2-5; 7 bases are a match to TRBD1. The specimen comprised peripheral blood mononuclear cells (PBMCs), sampled at new diagnosis, from a patient treated with antithyroid drugs. The CDR3 sequence: CSARGTGEQGETQYF. The CDR3 region has the DNA TGCAGTGCTAGAGGAACAGGGGAACAAGGAGAGACCCAGTACTTC.